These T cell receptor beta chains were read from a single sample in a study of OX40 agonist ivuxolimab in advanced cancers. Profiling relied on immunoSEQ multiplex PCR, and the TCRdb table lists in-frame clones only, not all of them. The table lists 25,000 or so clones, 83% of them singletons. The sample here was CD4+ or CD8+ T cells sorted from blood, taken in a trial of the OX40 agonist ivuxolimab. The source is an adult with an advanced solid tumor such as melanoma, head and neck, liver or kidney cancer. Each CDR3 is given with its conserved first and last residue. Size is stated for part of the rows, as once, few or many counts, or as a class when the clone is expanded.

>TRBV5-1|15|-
CASSPVSGGDNEQFF
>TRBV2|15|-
CASRDSGARLFGYTF
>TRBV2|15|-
CASRDTGQRSYEQYF
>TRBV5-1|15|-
CACSPGTGSQETQYF
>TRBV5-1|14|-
CASSLVGEQETQYF
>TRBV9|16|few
CASSVSRQGNTGELFF
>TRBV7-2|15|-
CASSSYGGTLNEQFF
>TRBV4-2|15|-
CASSQDRSLNTEAFF
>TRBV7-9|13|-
CASSLDGNNEQFF
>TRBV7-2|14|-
CASSLGPGRQEAFF
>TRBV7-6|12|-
CASSLGRETQYF
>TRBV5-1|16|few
CASSHSPEQVTDTQYF
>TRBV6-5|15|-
CASNSASSYNSPLHF
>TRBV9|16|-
CASSVVGQGATGELFF
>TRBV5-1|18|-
CASSLGTSGGPPHNEQFF